The 30 T cell receptor beta chains listed next were all sequenced from one sample in a study of T cell repertoires in cytomegalovirus infection. These receptors' targets are unknown. TCRdb used MiXCR to reprocess the reads, holding one entry per CDR3 protein. The table has under 120,000 distinct CDR3 sequences, around 40% seen once. The sequences come from CD8+ T cells from cultured PBMCs, collected from culture after CMV antigen stimulation. The receptors here all came from a human donor in good health (CMV status not recorded). Some clones in this sample may be carry-over from other donors' samples.

V and J are TRBV6-5 and TRBJ2-5, with 8 bases identical to TRBD1. Per the germline V gene, CDR1 is MNHEY and CDR2 is SVGAGI. V trimming: 7 bases; J trimming: 1 base; junction bases outside the gene matches: 5. This CDR3 spans 14 amino acids. The CDR3 loop is CASKDRDFQETQYF. The CDR3 DNA is TGTGCCAGCAAGGACAGGGATTTCCAAGAGACCCAGTACTTC.

The rearrangement uses TRBV28 and TRBJ1-1; D gene unclear. V lost 5 bases to trimming and J lost 0 bases, with 19 bases between them. The CDR3 covers 17 residues. Germline V CDR1 and CDR2: MDHEN, SYDVKM. CDR3: CASSPFGVSAVNTEAFF. The CDR3 DNA is TGTGCCAGCAGTCCATTCGGGGTCTCAGCGGTGAACACTGAAGCTTTCTTT.

The sample holds one count of this clonotype. The rearrangement uses TRBV10-3 and TRBJ2-7, with 7 bases aligning to TRBD2. Germline CDR1 reads ENHRY; CDR2 reads SYGVKD. This CDR3 has 14 residues. The trim removed 6 bases at V and 3 bases at J, leaving 8 bases unmatched. As DNA, the CDR3 is TGTGCCATCAGCGGGAGCGGGGCCAACTACGAGCAGTACTTC. Translation: CAISGSGANYEQYF.

The rearrangement joins TRBV20-1 to TRBJ2-3; D is unresolved. V dropped 0 bases and J dropped 2 bases, with 12 bases sitting between them. This CDR3 is built from 15 residues. CDR1 and CDR2 from the germline V gene are DFQATT and SNEGSKA (reference sequence). The CDR3 here is CSARDRGSDTDTQYF. The CDR3 DNA reads as TGCAGTGCTAGAGATCGTGGATCTGACACAGATACGCAGTATTTT.

The V call is TRBV6-5, the J call TRBJ2-2, with unresolved D. Trimming took off 10 bases at V and 6 bases at J, with 18 bases between the two ends. The length of the CDR3 is 14 residues. Germline V gives CDR1 MNHEY, CDR2 SVGAGI. The CDR3 region is CATTPEPAAGELFF. In nucleotides, the CDR3 is TGTGCCACTACCCCCGAACCGGCCGCCGGGGAGCTGTTTTTT.

The table lists this clonotype with a few counts. The chain carries TRBV20-1 and TRBJ2-3, with 8 bases fitting TRBD2. Trimming removed 6 bases from V and 3 bases from J; junction bases left unmatched: 5. This CDR3 comprises 13 residues. Germline CDR1 and CDR2: DFQATT and SNEGSKA (reference sequence). This CDR3 is CSAYGGATDTQYF. CDR3 bases: TGCAGTGCATACGGGGGGGCGACAGATACGCAGTATTTT.

The chain joins TRBV20-1 to TRBJ2-7; D gene unclear. CDR1 is DFQATT and CDR2 is SNEGSKA in the germline V gene (reference sequence). This CDR3 comprises 13 residues. The ends were cut back, 2 bases at V and 3 bases at J, with 11 bases in the middle. CDR3 loop: CSARPGSRYEQYF. The CDR3 DNA reads TGCAGTGCTAGACCTGGCAGCCGCTACGAGCAGTACTTC.

This clonotype has more than one count but fewer than ten. The V gene is TRBV20-1, the J gene TRBJ2-5; D perhaps matches TRBD1 (6 bases). Trimming cost V 5 bases and J 5 bases, with 15 bases left between them. The CDR3 length is 13 residues. CDR1 is DFQATT and CDR2 is SNEGSKA in the germline V gene (reference sequence). The CDR3 DNA reads TGCAGTGCTCCGACAGGCGTCGATGAGACCCAGTACTTC. Translating it yields CSAPTGVDETQYF.

The CDR3 DNA reads TGTGCCAGCAGCACTCGGACTAGCGGGTACGGCGGGGAGCTGTTTTTT. Amino acid sequence: CASSTRTSGYGGELFF. The chain is built from TRBV7-8 and TRBJ2-2, with 11 bases matching TRBD2. The CDR3 has 16 residues. Germline V gene data show CDR1 as SGHVS and CDR2 as FQNEAQ. V gave up 5 bases and J gave up 7 bases; unmatched junction bases: 9. Based on the CDR3 plus reference TRBV7-8 and TRBJ2-2, the full variable domain is GAGVSQSPRYKVAKRGQDVALRCDPISGHVSLFWYQQALGQGPEFLTYFQNEAQLDKSGLPSDRFFAERPEGSVSTLKIQRTQQEDSAVYLCASSTRTSGYGGELFFGEGSRLTVL.

CDR3 sequence: CASTADRNEQFF. The CDR3 DNA reads TGTGCCAGCACCGCTGACAGGAATGAGCAGTTCTTC. This chain uses TRBV6-6 with TRBJ2-1; D might be TRBD1 (6 bases). This CDR3 comprises 12 residues. Trimming removed 7 bases from V and 7 bases from J, with 11 bases in between. CDR1 is MNHNY, CDR2 SVGAGI, per germline (reference sequence).

Here the CDR3 reads CSASGTGVNEQFF. In DNA form, the CDR3 reads TGCAGTGCTTCCGGGACAGGGGTGAATGAGCAGTTCTTC. The chain is built from TRBV20-1 and TRBJ2-1; 10 nucleotides agree with TRBD1. The CDR3 length is 13 residues. The V segment lost 5 bases and the J segment 7 bases; nucleotides outside the gene matches: 5. Germline V CDR1 and CDR2: DFQATT, SNEGSKA (reference sequence).

This clonotype has just one count. This chain joins TRBV27 and TRBJ1-5, with D hard to call. Germline V gene sequence: CDR1 MNHEY, CDR2 SMNVEV (reference sequence). The V gene lost 3 bases and the J gene lost 6 bases, with 15 bases spanning the gap. CDR3 length: 15 amino acids. This CDR3 reads CASSLGPIPFQPQHF. The CDR3 DNA reads as TGTGCCAGCAGTTTGGGCCCGATACCCTTTCAGCCCCAGCATTTT.

The rearrangement uses TRBV4-1 and TRBJ2-1; 8 nucleotides align to TRBD2. The germline CDR1 and CDR2 sequences are MGHRA and YSYEKL. V was pared by 3 bases and J by 2 bases, with 3 bases of the junction left unmatched. The CDR3 extends over 15 amino acids. CDR3 amino acids: CASSQTSDAYNEQFF. The CDR3 nucleotides read TGCGCCAGCAGCCAGACTAGCGACGCCTACAATGAGCAGTTCTTC.

This clonotype showed up just a few times. The rearrangement uses TRBV5-6 and TRBJ2-1; possibly TRBD2 for D (7 bases). The germline V gene has CDR1 SGHDT and CDR2 YYEEEE. The ends were cut back, 0 bases at V and 6 bases at J, with 10 bases in the middle. The CDR3 contains 14 residues. CDR3 nucleotides: TGTGCCAGCAGCTTGGGGGGGGGCCCCAATGAGCAGTTCTTC. This codes for CASSLGGGPNEQFF. The whole variable domain, remainder taken from reference TRBV5-6 and TRBJ2-1, is DAGVTQSPTHLIKTRGQQVTLRCSPKSGHDTVSWYQQALGQGPQFIFQYYEEEERQRGNFPDRFSGHQFPNYSSELNVNALLLGDSALYLCASSLGGGPNEQFFGPGTRLTVL.

There are many counts of this clonotype. The J gene is TRBJ1-1, the V gene TRBV12-3 or TRBV12-4; D is ambiguous. Trimming shortened V by 3 bases and J by 7 bases, and 6 bases separated the two germline ends. This CDR3 has 11 amino acids. For the CDR3, the DNA is TGTGCCAGCAGTTTCGGGGTTGAAGCTTTCTTT. Translation: CASSFGVEAFF.

The table lists this clonotype with a few counts. This chain uses TRBV12-3 or TRBV12-4 with TRBJ1-1; weak D call: TRBD1 (5 bases). There are 14 residues in the CDR3. V lost 8 bases and J 6 bases, leaving 19 bases between the germline ends. CDR3 bases: TGTGCCAGCGGCCCTGGGGGTTTACAATCTGAAGCTTTCTTT. This encodes CASGPGGLQSEAFF.

This clonotype was recorded a few times. This chain connects TRBV7-4 to TRBJ1-2, with 8 nucleotides matching TRBD1. The V segment lost 5 bases and the J segment 3 bases; nucleotides outside the gene matches: 2. CDR1 is SGHVT and CDR2 is SQSDAQ in the germline V gene. The CDR3 consists of 13 residues. CDR3 protein: CASSVTGDYGYTF. CDR3 DNA sequence: TGTGCCAGCAGCGTGACAGGGGACTATGGCTACACCTTC.

This clonotype was counted between two and nine times. This sequence joins TRBV14 and TRBJ2-2; unclear D gene. The CDR3 length is 13 residues. The V end was cut by 0 bases, the J end by 7 bases, with 6 bases between. Per the germline V gene, CDR1 is SGHDN and CDR2 is FVKESK. The CDR3 DNA sequence: TGTGCCAGCAGCCAAGATATTTACGGGGAGCTGTTTTTT. Translated, it gives CASSQDIYGELFF. Supplemented by reference TRBV14 and TRBJ2-2, the full variable domain reads EAGVTQFPSHSVIEKGQTVTLRCDPISGHDNLYWYRRVMGKEIKFLLHFVKESKQDESGMPNNRFLAERTGGTYSTLKVQPAELEDSGVYFCASSQDIYGELFFGEGSRLTVL.

This chain joins TRBV6-6 and TRBJ2-2, with a possible D match to TRBD1 (5 bases). CDR3 length: 15 residues. Per germline, CDR1 MNHNY and CDR2 SVGAGI (reference sequence). The germline V and J ends were trimmed by 4 bases and 2 bases, with 11 bases remaining between them. This chain's CDR3 is CASSWTDKNTGELFF. CDR3 DNA sequence: TGTGCCAGCAGTTGGACGGACAAAAACACCGGGGAGCTGTTTTTT.

CDR3 in amino acids: CASSSPGGGLYGYTF. In DNA, the CDR3 is TGTGCCAGCAGTTCCCCAGGGGGGGGGTTGTATGGCTACACCTTC. This chain uses TRBV27 with TRBJ1-2; 7 bases fit TRBD1. CDR1 and CDR2 (germline): MNHEY, SMNVEV (reference sequence). The CDR3 extends over 15 amino acids. The V gene end was trimmed by 4 bases and the J gene end by 5 bases; junction bases not matched to a gene: 10.

The rearrangement joins TRBV7-8 to TRBJ2-1; D could derive from TRBD1 or TRBD2 (5 bases each). The CDR3 spans 13 residues. V lost 8 bases and J lost 6, with 14 bases in between. CDR1 is SGHVS and CDR2 is FQNEAQ in the germline V gene. CDR3 region: CASSGTEGNEQFF. CDR3 bases: TGTGCCAGCTCCGGGACGGAAGGCAATGAGCAGTTCTTC.

This clonotype occurred a few times. The gene calls are TRBV7-2 and TRBJ2-3; tentatively, D is TRBD1 or TRBD2 (6 bases each). The CDR3 runs to 15 residues. V shed 6 bases and J shed 4 bases, with 17 bases lying between them. CDR1 is SGHTA, CDR2 FQGNSA, per germline. This CDR3 reads CASSLWGAPADTQYF. In DNA, the CDR3 is TGTGCCAGCAGTCTTTGGGGGGCACCCGCAGATACGCAGTATTTT. Supplemented by reference TRBV7-2 and TRBJ2-3, the full variable domain reads GAGVSQSPSNKVTEKGKDVELRCDPISGHTALYWYRQSLGQGLEFLIYFQGNSAPDKSGLPSDRFSAERTGGSVSTLTIQRTQQEDSAVYLCASSLWGAPADTQYFGPGTRLTVL.

V is TRBV27 and J is TRBJ2-7, with 7 positions matching TRBD2. The CDR3 spans 14 residues. Germline CDR1 is MNHEY and CDR2 is SMNVEV (reference sequence). With 6 bases clipped from V and 2 bases from J, the junction kept 7 bases outside the gene matches. The CDR3 nucleotides are TGTGCCAGCAGCCCAAGCGGGGAGGCCTACGAGCAGTACTTC. Amino acid sequence: CASSPSGEAYEQYF.

This clonotype was recorded many times. The chain links TRBV7-6 to TRBJ2-1; no firm D call. Germline CDR1 reads SGHVS; CDR2 reads FNYEAQ. This CDR3 is built from 12 residues. Trimming took 5 bases from V and 8 from J, leaving 10 bases between them. The chain's CDR3 is CASSRWMDEQFF. Here the CDR3 DNA reads TGTGCCAGCAGCCGATGGATGGATGAGCAGTTCTTC.

This clonotype was seen only a few times. The chain is built from TRBV28 and TRBJ1-1, with D unresolved. Germline CDR1 MDHEN, CDR2 SYDVKM. The CDR3 contains 13 residues. Trimming took off 3 bases at V and 1 base at J, with 6 bases between the two ends. DNA of the CDR3: TGTGCCAGCAGTTTCGCGACGAACACTGAAGCTTTCTTT. Its protein is CASSFATNTEAFF. The variable domain in full, completed from reference TRBV28 and TRBJ1-1, reads DVKVTQSSRYLVKRTGEKVFLECVQDMDHENMFWYRQDPGLGLRLIYFSYDVKMKEKGDIPEGYSVSREKKERFSLILESASTNQTSMYLCASSFATNTEAFFGQGTRLTVV.

This clonotype was seen repeatedly, ten times or more. V gene TRBV28 combines with J gene TRBJ2-7, with D tentatively TRBD2 (5 bases). Germline loops: CDR1 MDHEN, CDR2 SYDVKM. The CDR3 has 12 residues. V was pared by 7 bases and J by 3 bases, with 10 bases between. The CDR3 region has the DNA TGTGCCAGCAATTTCGGGGACTACGAGCAGTACTTC. Protein sequence: CASNFGDYEQYF.

This clonotype was observed a handful of times. CDR3 DNA sequence: TGTGCCAGCAGCTTAATTCACCCCCACAATGAGCAGTTCTTC. As protein: CASSLIHPHNEQFF. The genes are TRBV7-2 and TRBJ2-1; D unclear. Deletions cut 2 bases from V and 5 bases from J, with 10 bases between. Germline V gene data show CDR1 as SGHTA and CDR2 as FQGNSA. The CDR3 totals 14 residues.

This chain uses TRBV14 with TRBJ2-7; D may be TRBD1 (6 bases). Germline V gene data show CDR1 as SGHDN and CDR2 as FVKESK. Between the trimmed V and J ends, which lost 4 bases and 5 bases, there was a span of 15 bases. CDR3 length: 14 residues. CDR3 residues: CASSPGTGIHEQYF. The CDR3 DNA reads TGTGCCAGCAGCCCCGGAACAGGGATCCACGAGCAGTACTTC.

This clonotype was picked up a small number of times. The chain joins TRBV7-9 to TRBJ2-1; the D gene is possibly TRBD2 (7 bases). Germline loops: CDR1 SEHNR, CDR2 FQNEAQ (reference sequence). The CDR3 loop spans 13 amino acids. V was shortened by 3 bases and J by 7 bases, with 10 bases between the two germline ends. CDR3 coding DNA: TGTGCCAGCAGCTTGGGAGGGGGAAATGAGCAGTTCTTC. Residues: CASSLGGGNEQFF.

The V gene is TRBV7-8, the J gene TRBJ1-2, with D uncertain. This CDR3 region has 13 residues. Germline V lookup: CDR1 SGHVS, CDR2 FQNEAQ. Trimming shortened V by 5 bases and J by 1 base, and 8 bases separated the two germline ends. DNA for the CDR3: TGTGCCAGCAGCACGGACCTTAACTATGGCTACACCTTC. Translated, it gives CASSTDLNYGYTF.